This T cell receptor (beta chain) was identified in a study of cytomegalovirus exposure and HLA in healthy donors. General study findings and limits: Some V segments could not be told apart, so they were left out, TRBV6-2 and TRBV6-3 among them. Later analysis demonstrated an association between a missense DCLRE1C variant and TCR beta V- and J-gene trimming. By a later analysis, the bulk of CMV-associated TCR beta chains appeared HLA-restricted. Most TCRs appeared rarely, but some public TCRs recurred in many donors.

Comments on this clone: Its cognate antigen is unknown.

The PCR made use of 60 Vbeta and 13 Jbeta primers. The repertoire was sequenced with immunoSEQ multiplex PCR; TCRdb's copy has only in-frame clones and lacks some. The sample records about 140,000 clones, around three quarters being singletons. Germline CDR1 SGHRS, CDR2 YFSETQ. Trimming shortened V by 4 bases and J by 0 bases, and 10 bases separated the two germline ends. The CDR3 runs to 15 residues. This receptor was identified in a man aged 18-30 years in good health and CMV-seronegative. Sample: PBMCs. The chain recombines TRBV5-1 with TRBJ2-2, with TRBD2 as a possible D gene (5 bases). Here the CDR3 reads CASSREFSNTGELFF. The CDR3 region has the DNA TGCGCCAGCAGCCGGGAATTCTCGAACACCGGGGAGCTGTTTTTT. The entire variable domain, with the rest obtained from reference TRBV5-1 and TRBJ2-2, is as follows: KAGVTQTPRYLIKTRGQQVTLSCSPISGHRSVSWYQQTPGQGLQFLFEYFSETQRNKGNFPGRFSGRQFSNSRSEMNVSTLELGDSALYLCASSREFSNTGELFFGEGSRLTVL.